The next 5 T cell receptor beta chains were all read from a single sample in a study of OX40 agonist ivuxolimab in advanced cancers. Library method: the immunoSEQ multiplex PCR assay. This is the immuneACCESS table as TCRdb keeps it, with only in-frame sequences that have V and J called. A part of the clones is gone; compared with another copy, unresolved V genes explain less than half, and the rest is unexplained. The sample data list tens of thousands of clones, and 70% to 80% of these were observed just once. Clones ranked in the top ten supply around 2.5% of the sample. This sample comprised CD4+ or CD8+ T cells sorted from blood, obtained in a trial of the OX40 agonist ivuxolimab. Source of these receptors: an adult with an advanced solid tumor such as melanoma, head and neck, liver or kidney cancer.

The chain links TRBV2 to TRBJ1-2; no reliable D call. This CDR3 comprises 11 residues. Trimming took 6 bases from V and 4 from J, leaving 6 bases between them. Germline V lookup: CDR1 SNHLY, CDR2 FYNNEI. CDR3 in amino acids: CASRQLYGYTF. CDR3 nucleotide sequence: TGTGCCAGCAGACAGCTCTATGGCTACACCTTC.

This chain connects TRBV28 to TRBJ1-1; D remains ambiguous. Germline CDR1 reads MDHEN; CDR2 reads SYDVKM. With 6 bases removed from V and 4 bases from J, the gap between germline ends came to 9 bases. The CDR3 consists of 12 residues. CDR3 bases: TGTGCCAGCAGGACCGCTTTCACTGAAGCTTTCTTT. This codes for CASRTAFTEAFF. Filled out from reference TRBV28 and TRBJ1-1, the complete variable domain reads DVKVTQSSRYLVKRTGEKVFLECVQDMDHENMFWYRQDPGLGLRLIYFSYDVKMKEKGDIPEGYSVSREKKERFSLILESASTNQTSMYLCASRTAFTEAFFGQGTRLTVV.

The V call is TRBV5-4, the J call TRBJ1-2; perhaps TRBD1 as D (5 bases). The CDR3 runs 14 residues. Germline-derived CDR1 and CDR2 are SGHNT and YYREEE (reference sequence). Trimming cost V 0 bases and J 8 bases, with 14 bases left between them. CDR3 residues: CASSLADTWGGYTF. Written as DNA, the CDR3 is TGTGCCAGCAGCTTGGCGGACACCTGGGGAGGCTACACCTTC.

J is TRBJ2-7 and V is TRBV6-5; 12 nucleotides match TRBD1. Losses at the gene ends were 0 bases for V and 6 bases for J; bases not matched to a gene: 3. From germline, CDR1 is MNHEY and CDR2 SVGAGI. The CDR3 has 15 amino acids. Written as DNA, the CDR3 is TGTGCCAGCAGTTACTCGAGGGACAGGGGGCGCGAGCAGTACTTC. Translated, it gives CASSYSRDRGREQYF.

This CDR3 reads CASRESLRDAGAGELFF. The CDR3 nucleotides read TGTGCCAGCAGGGAATCTCTCCGGGACGCCGGGGCCGGGGAGCTGTTTTTT. The V gene is TRBV2, the J gene TRBJ2-2; D possibly uses TRBD1 or TRBD2 (5 bases each). CDR3 size: 17 residues. CDR1 is SNHLY, CDR2 FYNNEI, per germline. Trimming removed 6 bases at V and 6 bases at J, with 23 bases between. The variable domain in full, with the rest retrieved from reference TRBV2 and TRBJ2-2, is EPEVTQTPSHQVTQMGQEVILRCVPISNHLYFYWYRQILGQKVEFLVSFYNNEISEKSEIFDDQFSVERPDGSNFTLKIRSTKLEDSAMYFCASRESLRDAGAGELFFGEGSRLTVL.